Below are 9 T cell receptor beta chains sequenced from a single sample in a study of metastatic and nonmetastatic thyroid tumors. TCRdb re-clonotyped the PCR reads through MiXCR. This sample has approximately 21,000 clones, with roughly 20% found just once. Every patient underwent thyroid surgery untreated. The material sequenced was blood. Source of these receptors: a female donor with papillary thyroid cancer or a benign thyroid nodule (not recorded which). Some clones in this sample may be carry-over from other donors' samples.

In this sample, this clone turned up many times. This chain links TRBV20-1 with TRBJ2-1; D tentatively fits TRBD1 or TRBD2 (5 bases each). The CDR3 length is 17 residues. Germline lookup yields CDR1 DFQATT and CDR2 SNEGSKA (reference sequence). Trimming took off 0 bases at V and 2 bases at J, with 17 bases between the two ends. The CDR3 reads CSARDSGQRYPYNEQFF. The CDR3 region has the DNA TGCAGTGCTAGAGATTCGGGGCAGCGGTACCCCTACAATGAGCAGTTCTTC.

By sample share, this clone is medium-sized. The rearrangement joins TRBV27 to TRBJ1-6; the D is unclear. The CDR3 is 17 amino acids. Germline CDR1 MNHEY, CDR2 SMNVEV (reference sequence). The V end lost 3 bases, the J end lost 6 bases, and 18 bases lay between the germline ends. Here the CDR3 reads CASSFRGGFGSNSPLHF. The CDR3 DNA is TGTGCCAGCAGTTTTCGGGGAGGGTTTGGATCTAATTCACCCCTCCACTTT.

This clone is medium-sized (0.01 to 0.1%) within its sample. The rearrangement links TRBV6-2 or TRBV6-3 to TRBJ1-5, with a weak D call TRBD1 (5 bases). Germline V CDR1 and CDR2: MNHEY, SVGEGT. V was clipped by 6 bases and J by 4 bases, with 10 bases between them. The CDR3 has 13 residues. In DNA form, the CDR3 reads TGTGCCAGCAGCTTCCAGGGAAATCAGCCCCAGCATTTT. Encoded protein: CASSFQGNQPQHF.

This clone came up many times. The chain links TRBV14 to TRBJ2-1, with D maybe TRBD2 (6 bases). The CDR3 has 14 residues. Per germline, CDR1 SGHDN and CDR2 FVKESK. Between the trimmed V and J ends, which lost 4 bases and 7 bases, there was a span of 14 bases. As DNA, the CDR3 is TGTGCCAGCAGCCCGATGACTAGGCGGAATGAGCAGTTCTTC. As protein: CASSPMTRRNEQFF.

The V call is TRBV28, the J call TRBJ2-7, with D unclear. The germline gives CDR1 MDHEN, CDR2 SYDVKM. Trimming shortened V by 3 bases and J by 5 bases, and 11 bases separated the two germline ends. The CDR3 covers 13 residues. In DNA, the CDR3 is TGTGCCAGCAGTTTGGCCGGCTACCACGAGCAGTACTTC. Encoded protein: CASSLAGYHEQYF. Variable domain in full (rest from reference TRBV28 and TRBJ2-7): DVKVTQSSRYLVKRTGEKVFLECVQDMDHENMFWYRQDPGLGLRLIYFSYDVKMKEKGDIPEGYSVSREKKERFSLILESASTNQTSMYLCASSLAGYHEQYFGPGTRLTVT.

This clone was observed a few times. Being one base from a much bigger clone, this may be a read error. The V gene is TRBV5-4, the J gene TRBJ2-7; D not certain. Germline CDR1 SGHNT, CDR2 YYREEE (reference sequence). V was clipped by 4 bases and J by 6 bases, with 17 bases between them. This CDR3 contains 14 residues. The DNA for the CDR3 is TGTGCCAGCAGCCTCACAGTGTCTCGGCGCGAGCAGTACTTC. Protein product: CASSLTVSRREQYF.

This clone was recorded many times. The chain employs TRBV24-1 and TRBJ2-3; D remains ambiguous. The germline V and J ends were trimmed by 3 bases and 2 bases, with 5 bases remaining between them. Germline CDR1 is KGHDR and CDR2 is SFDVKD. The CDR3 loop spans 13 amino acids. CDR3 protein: CATSDPSTDTQYF. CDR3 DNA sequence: TGTGCCACCAGTGATCCTTCCACAGATACGCAGTATTTT.

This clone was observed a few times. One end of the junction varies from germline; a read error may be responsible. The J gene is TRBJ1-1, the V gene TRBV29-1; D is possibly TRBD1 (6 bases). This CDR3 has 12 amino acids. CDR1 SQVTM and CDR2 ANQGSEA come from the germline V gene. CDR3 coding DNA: TGCAGTGTTGTGACAGGGAACACTGAAGCTTTCTTT. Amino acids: CSVVTGNTEAFF.

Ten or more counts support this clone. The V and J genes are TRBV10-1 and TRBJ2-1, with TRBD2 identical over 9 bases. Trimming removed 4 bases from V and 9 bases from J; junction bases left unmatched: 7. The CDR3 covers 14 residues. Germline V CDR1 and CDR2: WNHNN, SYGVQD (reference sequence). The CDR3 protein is CASSGSGSWGEQFF. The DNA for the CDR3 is TGCGCCAGCAGTGGTAGCGGGAGTTGGGGTGAGCAGTTCTTC.